The T cell receptor (beta chain) under discussion was sequenced for a study of T-cell reconstitution after alpha-beta-depleted transplantation in children. Unique molecular identifiers were used to barcode this TCRbeta library. TCRdb passed the PCR reads through MiXCR, listing each CDR3 protein once. The data show roughly 300,000 distinct CDR3 sequences, around a tenth seen once. In germline, CDR1 is SQVTM, CDR2 ANQGSEA. Trimming took 2 bases from V and 0 from J; bases not matched to a gene: 7. The CDR3 extends over 17 amino acids. The specimen was PBMCs from the stem cell graft donor, collected from the stem cell graft. The TCR comes from a human donor who donated a stem cell graft to a child with acute lymphoblastic leukemia. This chain links TRBV29-1 with TRBJ2-1; TRBD2 aligns across 10 bases. The CDR3 bases are TGCAGCGTTGAATTTACTAGCGGGAAAAGCTCCTACAATGAGCAGTTCTTC. Residues: CSVEFTSGKSSYNEQFF.